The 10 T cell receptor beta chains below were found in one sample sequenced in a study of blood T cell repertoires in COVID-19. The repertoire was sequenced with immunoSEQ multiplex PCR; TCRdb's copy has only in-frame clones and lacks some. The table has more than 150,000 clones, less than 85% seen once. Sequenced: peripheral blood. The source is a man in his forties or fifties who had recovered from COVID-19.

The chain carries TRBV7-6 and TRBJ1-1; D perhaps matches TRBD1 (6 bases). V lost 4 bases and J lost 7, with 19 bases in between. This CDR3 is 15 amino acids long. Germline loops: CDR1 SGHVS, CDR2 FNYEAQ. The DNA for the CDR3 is TGTGCCAGCAGCTCCGAACCTACAGGGCCCTTTGAAGCTTTCTTT. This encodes CASSSEPTGPFEAFF.

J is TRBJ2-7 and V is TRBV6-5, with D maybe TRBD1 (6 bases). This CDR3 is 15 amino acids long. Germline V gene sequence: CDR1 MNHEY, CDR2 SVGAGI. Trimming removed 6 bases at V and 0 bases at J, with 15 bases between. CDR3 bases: TGTGCCAGCAGCAGAGGGACACTGAGCTCCTACGAGCAGTACTTC. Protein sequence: CASSRGTLSSYEQYF.

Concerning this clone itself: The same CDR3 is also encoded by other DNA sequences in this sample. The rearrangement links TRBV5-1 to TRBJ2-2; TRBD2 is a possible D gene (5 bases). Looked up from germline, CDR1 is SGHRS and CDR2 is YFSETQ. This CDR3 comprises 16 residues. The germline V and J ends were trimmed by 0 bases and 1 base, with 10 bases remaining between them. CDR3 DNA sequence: TGCGCCAGCAGCTTGGGGCTAGCACAGAACACCGGGGAGCTGTTTTTT. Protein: CASSLGLAQNTGELFF.

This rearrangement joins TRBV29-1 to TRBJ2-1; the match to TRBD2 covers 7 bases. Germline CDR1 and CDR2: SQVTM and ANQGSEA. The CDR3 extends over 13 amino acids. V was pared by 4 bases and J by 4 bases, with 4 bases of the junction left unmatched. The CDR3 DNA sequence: TGCAGCGTTGCCCAGCGGGGTTACAATGAGCAGTTCTTC. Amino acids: CSVAQRGYNEQFF.

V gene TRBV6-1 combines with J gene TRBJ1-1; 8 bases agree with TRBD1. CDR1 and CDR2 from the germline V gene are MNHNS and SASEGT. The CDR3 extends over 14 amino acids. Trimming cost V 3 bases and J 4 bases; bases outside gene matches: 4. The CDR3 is CASSETGEVTEAFF. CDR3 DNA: TGTGCCAGCAGTGAGACAGGGGAGGTCACTGAAGCTTTCTTT.

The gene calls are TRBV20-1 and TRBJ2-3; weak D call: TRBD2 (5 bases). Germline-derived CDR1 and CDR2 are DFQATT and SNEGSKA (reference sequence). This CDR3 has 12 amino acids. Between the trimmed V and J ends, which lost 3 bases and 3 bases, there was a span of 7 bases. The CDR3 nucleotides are TGCAGTGCTAGTGACTATACAGATACGCAGTATTTT. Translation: CSASDYTDTQYF.

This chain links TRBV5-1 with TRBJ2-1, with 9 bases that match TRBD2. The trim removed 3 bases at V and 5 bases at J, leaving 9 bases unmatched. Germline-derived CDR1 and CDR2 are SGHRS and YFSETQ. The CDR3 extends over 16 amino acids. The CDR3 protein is CASSSVAGDGDNEQFF. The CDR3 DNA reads TGCGCCAGCAGCTCGGTAGCGGGAGACGGGGACAATGAGCAGTTCTTC.

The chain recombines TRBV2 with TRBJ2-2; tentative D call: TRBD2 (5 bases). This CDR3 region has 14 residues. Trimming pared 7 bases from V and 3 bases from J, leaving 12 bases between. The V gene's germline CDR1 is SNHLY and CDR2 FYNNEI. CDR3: CASNLEGDTGELFF. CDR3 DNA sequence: TGTGCCAGCAACCTAGAGGGAGACACCGGGGAGCTGTTTTTT. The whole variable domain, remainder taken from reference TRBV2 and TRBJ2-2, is EPEVTQTPSHQVTQMGQEVILRCVPISNHLYFYWYRQILGQKVEFLVSFYNNEISEKSEIFDDQFSVERPDGSNFTLKIRSTKLEDSAMYFCASNLEGDTGELFFGEGSRLTVL.

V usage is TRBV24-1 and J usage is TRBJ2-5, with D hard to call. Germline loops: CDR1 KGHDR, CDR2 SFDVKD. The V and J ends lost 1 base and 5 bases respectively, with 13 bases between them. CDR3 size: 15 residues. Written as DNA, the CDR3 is TGTGCCACCAGTGATTTCGGCAGGCAGTTCGAGACCCAGTACTTC. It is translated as CATSDFGRQFETQYF.

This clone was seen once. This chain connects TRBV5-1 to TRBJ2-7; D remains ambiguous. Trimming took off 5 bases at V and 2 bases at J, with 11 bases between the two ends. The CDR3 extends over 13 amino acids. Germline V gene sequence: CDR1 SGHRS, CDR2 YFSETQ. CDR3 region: CASSPGITYEQYF. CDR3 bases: TGCGCCAGCAGTCCAGGTATAACCTACGAGCAGTACTTC.